This T cell receptor beta chain derives from a study of blood T cell repertoires in COVID-19. Looking at the study overall: COVID-19 samples, acute and convalescent, were from the United States, Italy and Spain.

Clones were read by immunoSEQ multiplex PCR, and TCRdb kept only the in-frame ones, dropping some. The data show roughly 180,000 clones, roughly 79% seen once. CDR1 is SGHTA and CDR2 is FQGNSA in the germline V gene. This CDR3 comprises 14 residues. V lost 5 bases to trimming and J lost 5 bases; unmatched junction nucleotides: 4. The sequence was obtained from a man aged 55 to 69 with active or convalescent COVID-19. Specimen: peripheral blood. The chain has TRBV7-2 and TRBJ2-1; 9 nucleotides match TRBD2. In DNA, the CDR3 is TGTGCCAGCAGCGTACTAGCGGGTCACAATGAGCAGTTCTTC. Amino acids: CASSVLAGHNEQFF.